Given below is one T cell receptor (beta chain) in context. Its antigen is as yet unknown. The germline CDR1 and CDR2 sequences are MNHNY and SVGAGI (reference sequence). The CDR3 sequence is 13 residues long. V was trimmed by 8 bases and J by 8 bases, leaving 18 bases between them. This sample was taken from a study of OX40 agonist ivuxolimab in advanced cancers. Notes on the study in general: The antigen specificity of the peripheral T cells (those that were expanded) was not determined. Among patients with partial responses at 0.1-3.0 mg/kg, clonal expansion was among the lowest.

TCRdb's table, derived via immunoSEQ multiplex PCR, lists solely in-frame clones and lacks some. The table has tens of thousands of clones, 84% seen once; the top ten hold approximately 1.2%. The genes are TRBV6-6 and TRBJ1-2, with D tentatively TRBD1 (5 bases). The receptor's source is an adult with an advanced solid tumor such as melanoma, head and neck, liver or kidney cancer. Sequences were derived from CD4+ or CD8+ T cells sorted from blood, sampled in a trial of the OX40 agonist ivuxolimab. The CDR3 sequence: CASDSTEGRGYTF. Written as DNA, the CDR3 is TGTGCCAGCGATAGTACGGAGGGGCGGGGCTACACCTTC.